The sequence of this T cell receptor beta chain was determined in a study of shared clonotypes between healthy human individuals. In the study overall: Each donor's CD8 memory used one plate, CD8 naive two, each CD4 subset three.

Naive-designated CD8 cells lacked CD45RO, were positively enriched for CCR7, and omitted terminally differentiated effector memory CD45RA+ cells. In the original workflow: Without quality scores, immunoSEQ junctional reads could not be filtered like full-length reads. Only in-frame clones appear in the TCRdb table, and some are missing; sequencing was by immunoSEQ multiplex PCR. V and J calls and clone size are given by that table; D and trimming were obtained from the DNA. Of millions of clones listed, about 95% are singletons. This clonotype originated in a man between 18 and 29 years old in good health. The sample comprised naive CD8+ T cells sorted from blood.

CDR3 amino acids: CASSYRASSETQYF. CDR3 sequence (DNA): TGTGCCAGCAGTTACCGGGCTAGCAGTGAGACCCAGTACTTC. The rearrangement joins TRBV6-5 to TRBJ2-5; possible D gene TRBD2, 5 bases. Germline V CDR1 and CDR2: MNHEY, SVGAGI. Trimming took 2 bases from V and 5 from J, leaving 12 bases between them. The CDR3 has 14 amino acids.